This TCR beta chain was captured by sequencing in a study of T-cell reconstitution after alpha-beta-depleted transplantation in children. The CDR3 is 15 residues long. Trimming cost V 5 bases and J 5 bases; bases outside gene matches: 11. CDR1 and CDR2 from the germline V gene are SGHRS and YFSETQ. This clonotype was counted many times. The TCRbeta library incorporated unique molecular identifiers. TCRdb passed the PCR reads through MiXCR, listing each CDR3 protein once. The profile shows around 93,000 distinct CDR3 sequences, approximately 9.2% of them singletons. This clonotype was obtained from a human donor who donated a stem cell graft to a child with congenital amegakaryocytic thrombocytopenia. The J gene is TRBJ2-7, the V gene TRBV5-1; 9 nucleotides match TRBD2. The sample consisted of PBMCs from the stem cell graft donor, taken from the stem cell graft. CDR3 sequence reads: CASSSDSGRLNEQYF. The CDR3 DNA is TGCGCCAGCAGTTCAGACAGCGGGAGGCTCAACGAGCAGTACTTC.